The present entry profiles one TCR beta chain with its context. Clones were read by immunoSEQ multiplex PCR, and TCRdb kept only the in-frame ones, dropping some. The sample has about 110,000 clones; about 89% are singletons. Between the trimmed V and J ends, which lost 4 bases and 7 bases, there was a span of 15 bases. This CDR3 has 14 residues. The germline CDR1 and CDR2 sequences are SGHDT and YYEEEE. This entry comes from a study of identifying expanded T cells in peripheral blood. The chain joins TRBV5-6 to TRBJ1-5; D is unclear. The clonotype comes from a person between 18 and 75 years old in good health. The sequencing input was blood. CDR3 sequence: CASSRVGAWQPQHF. The CDR3 region has the DNA TGTGCCAGCAGCCGGGTGGGCGCGTGGCAGCCCCAGCATTTT.